This paragraph reports one T cell receptor (beta chain). Its antigen is as yet unknown. This sample was included in a study of CD8+CD57+ T cells in acquired aplastic anemia. Regarding the study as a whole: Comparison of patients with controls identified approximately 28 shared CD8+ CDR3 sequences.

The CDR3 is 11 residues long. The germline V and J ends were trimmed by 5 bases and 4 bases, with 5 bases remaining between them. CDR1 is MGHDK and CDR2 is SYGVNS in the germline V gene. Patients who underwent sequencing had shown CD8+CD57+ cell expansion by flow cytometry. By the time of blood sampling, patients had still received no therapy. CDR3 and TCR beta VDJ profiling relied on genomic DNA as the template. A single record per CDR3 protein comes from TCRdb applying MiXCR to the reads. The table has about 200,000 distinct CDR3 sequences, roughly 53% seen once; the top ten hold just under 20%. This chain links TRBV25-1 with TRBJ2-5; D gene ambiguous. The sample taken for sequencing was sorted CD4+, CD8+, or CD8+CD57+ T cells (not recorded which) from PBMCs. The sequence came from a human donor with aplastic anemia. The CDR3 region has the DNA TGTGCCAGCAGTAATGCAGAGACCCAGTACTTC. Translation gives CASSNAETQYF.